Listed below are T cell receptor beta chains from one sample, sequenced in a study of blood T cell repertoires in COVID-19. The repertoire was sequenced with immunoSEQ multiplex PCR; TCRdb's copy has only in-frame clones and lacks some. The sample includes 180,000 or so clones, around 85% of them seen just once. The material sequenced was peripheral blood. These receptors came from a man aged 60 to 69 who had recovered from COVID-19. Each CDR3 is given with its conserved first and last residue. Each record gives: clone size, D gene, V gene, J gene, CDR3 protein, CDR3 DNA. The D gene is left open where the match is weak. Rows may omit the clone size; those that give it use once, few, many or a size class.

abundance: .; d_gene: TRBD2; v_gene: TRBV12-3/TRBV12-4; j_gene: TRBJ2-3; CDR3aa: CASSTERLAGEYF; CDR3nt: TGTGCCAGCAGTACTGAGCGACTAGCGGGGGAGTATTTT
abundance: once; d_gene: .; v_gene: TRBV6-5; j_gene: TRBJ2-2; CDR3aa: CASRRDTNTGELFF; CDR3nt: TGTGCCAGCAGGAGGGACACCAACACCGGGGAGCTGTTTTTT
abundance: .; d_gene: TRBD1; v_gene: TRBV18; j_gene: TRBJ1-6; CDR3aa: CASSLSLGTGEYNSPLHF; CDR3nt: TGTGCCAGCTCACTGAGCCTCGGGACAGGAGAATATAATTCACCCCTCCACTTT
abundance: .; d_gene: .; v_gene: TRBV3-1/TRBV3-2; j_gene: TRBJ2-1; CDR3aa: CASSQDAGARRNEQFF; CDR3nt: TGTGCCAGCAGCCAAGATGCGGGGGCAAGAAGAAATGAGCAGTTCTTC
abundance: .; d_gene: TRBD1; v_gene: TRBV23-1; j_gene: TRBJ2-1; CDR3aa: CASSQSKPTTGVHNEQFF; CDR3nt: TGCGCCAGCAGTCAATCTAAGCCTACGACAGGGGTACACAATGAGCAGTTCTTC
abundance: once; d_gene: TRBD1; v_gene: TRBV9; j_gene: TRBJ1-1; CDR3aa: CASSTGGGTEAFF; CDR3nt: TGTGCCAGCAGCACAGGGGGCGGGACTGAAGCTTTCTTT
abundance: .; d_gene: .; v_gene: TRBV30; j_gene: TRBJ1-5; CDR3aa: CAWSDPRGYEENQPQHF; CDR3nt: TGTGCCTGGAGTGACCCACGGGGGTACGAGGAAAATCAGCCCCAGCATTTT
abundance: once; d_gene: TRBD2; v_gene: TRBV4-3; j_gene: TRBJ2-1; CDR3aa: CASSHWGSGGQNEQFF; CDR3nt: TGCGCCAGCAGCCATTGGGGTAGCGGGGGACAAAATGAGCAGTTCTTC
abundance: .; d_gene: .; v_gene: TRBV4-2; j_gene: TRBJ1-5; CDR3aa: CASSLGGSNQPQHF; CDR3nt: TGTGCCAGCAGCCTCGGGGGGAGCAATCAGCCCCAGCATTTT
abundance: .; d_gene: TRBD1; v_gene: TRBV7-3; j_gene: TRBJ1-1; CDR3aa: CASSSRQGAEAFF; CDR3nt: TGTGCCAGCAGTTCCCGACAGGGGGCTGAAGCTTTCTTT
abundance: .; d_gene: .; v_gene: TRBV11-3; j_gene: TRBJ2-5; CDR3aa: CASSPGQEETQYF; CDR3nt: TGTGCCAGCAGCCCCGGACAAGAAGAGACCCAGTACTTC
abundance: .; d_gene: .; v_gene: TRBV6-5; j_gene: TRBJ1-2; CDR3aa: CASSSGNYGYTF; CDR3nt: TGTGCCAGCAGTTCAGGAAACTATGGCTACACCTTC
abundance: .; d_gene: .; v_gene: TRBV5-1; j_gene: TRBJ1-4; CDR3aa: CASSLARSGTNEKLFF; CDR3nt: TGCGCCAGCAGCTTGGCCAGGTCCGGTACTAATGAAAAACTGTTTTTT
abundance: .; d_gene: .; v_gene: TRBV7-3; j_gene: TRBJ2-5; CDR3aa: CASSSGSRGLRETQYF; CDR3nt: TGTGCCAGCAGCTCCGGGTCGAGGGGGTTAAGGGAGACCCAGTACTTC
abundance: .; d_gene: .; v_gene: TRBV30; j_gene: TRBJ2-1; CDR3aa: CAWSVGAGAMGEQFF; CDR3nt: TGTGCCTGGAGTGTAGGCGCGGGGGCGATGGGTGAGCAGTTCTTC
abundance: .; d_gene: .; v_gene: TRBV7-3; j_gene: TRBJ1-1; CDR3aa: CASSLGQLSTEAFF; CDR3nt: TGTGCCAGCAGCCTAGGACAGCTTAGCACTGAAGCTTTCTTT
abundance: .; d_gene: TRBD2; v_gene: TRBV7-9; j_gene: TRBJ2-2; CDR3aa: CASSSSGGGTGELFF; CDR3nt: TGTGCCAGCAGTTCGAGCGGGGGCGGCACCGGGGAGCTGTTTTTT
abundance: .; d_gene: .; v_gene: TRBV7-3; j_gene: TRBJ2-5; CDR3aa: CASSWRQGETQYF; CDR3nt: TGTGCCAGCAGCTGGCGGCAGGGGGAGACCCAGTACTTC
abundance: .; d_gene: .; v_gene: TRBV5-1; j_gene: TRBJ2-7; CDR3aa: CASSLSPQDSSYEQYF; CDR3nt: TGCGCCAGCAGCTTGTCCCCACAGGACAGCTCCTACGAGCAGTACTTC
abundance: .; d_gene: TRBD2; v_gene: TRBV7-8; j_gene: TRBJ2-3; CDR3aa: CASSLRGGTFTDTQYF; CDR3nt: TGTGCCAGCAGCTTACGGGGGGGGACCTTCACAGATACGCAGTATTTT
abundance: .; d_gene: .; v_gene: TRBV19; j_gene: TRBJ2-4; CDR3aa: CATMQGVIQYF; CDR3nt: TGTGCCACAATGCAGGGTGTCATTCAGTACTTC
abundance: .; d_gene: TRBD1; v_gene: TRBV12-3/TRBV12-4; j_gene: TRBJ1-2; CDR3aa: CASSPDRVDGYTF; CDR3nt: TGTGCCAGCAGCCCCGACAGGGTTGATGGCTACACCTTC
abundance: .; d_gene: TRBD1; v_gene: TRBV6-5; j_gene: TRBJ2-2; CDR3aa: CASRTGTNTGELFF; CDR3nt: TGTGCCAGCAGGACAGGGACAAACACCGGGGAGCTGTTTTTT
abundance: .; d_gene: .; v_gene: TRBV13; j_gene: TRBJ1-6; CDR3aa: CASSLSRGAFSPLHF; CDR3nt: TGTGCCAGCAGCCTATCACGGGGGGCCTTCTCACCCCTCCACTTT
abundance: .; d_gene: .; v_gene: TRBV5-8; j_gene: TRBJ2-1; CDR3aa: CASRRGSSYNEQFF; CDR3nt: TGTGCCAGTCGTCGGGGGAGCTCCTACAATGAGCAGTTCTTC
abundance: .; d_gene: TRBD1; v_gene: TRBV6-6; j_gene: TRBJ1-2; CDR3aa: CASSRSGTGSRNYGYTF; CDR3nt: TGTGCCAGCAGCCGATCCGGGACAGGGTCCCGTAACTATGGCTACACCTTC
abundance: once; d_gene: TRBD2; v_gene: TRBV29-1; j_gene: TRBJ2-5; CDR3aa: CSVDGGEETQYF; CDR3nt: TGCAGCGTTGATGGGGGGGAAGAGACCCAGTACTTC
abundance: .; d_gene: .; v_gene: TRBV6-5; j_gene: TRBJ1-1; CDR3aa: CASSYGDLTEAFF; CDR3nt: TGTGCCAGCAGTTACGGGGACTTGACTGAAGCTTTCTTT
abundance: .; d_gene: TRBD2; v_gene: TRBV5-1; j_gene: TRBJ2-7; CDR3aa: CASSLDGTSAYEQYF; CDR3nt: TGCGCCAGCAGCTTGGACGGGACTAGCGCCTACGAGCAGTACTTC
abundance: .; d_gene: .; v_gene: TRBV7-8; j_gene: TRBJ2-1; CDR3aa: CASSLGGVLSYNEQFF; CDR3nt: TGTGCCAGCAGCTTAGGGGGAGTACTTTCCTACAATGAGCAGTTCTTC
abundance: .; d_gene: .; v_gene: TRBV11-3; j_gene: TRBJ2-2; CDR3aa: CASSLDVGGLAAGELFF; CDR3nt: TGTGCCAGCAGCTTAGATGTTGGGGGACTCGCCGCCGGGGAGCTGTTTTTT
abundance: .; d_gene: TRBD1; v_gene: TRBV30; j_gene: TRBJ1-1; CDR3aa: CAWSVGAGGANTEAFF; CDR3nt: TGTGCCTGGAGTGTGGGGGCAGGGGGCGCGAACACTGAAGCTTTCTTT
abundance: once; d_gene: .; v_gene: TRBV27; j_gene: TRBJ2-1; CDR3aa: CASSPPRRGNEQFF; CDR3nt: TGTGCCAGCAGTCCCCCTAGACGGGGCAATGAGCAGTTCTTC
abundance: .; d_gene: .; v_gene: TRBV7-2; j_gene: TRBJ1-1; CDR3aa: CASSLFPFEGVKNTEAFF; CDR3nt: TGTGCCAGCAGCTTATTTCCCTTCGAAGGGGTAAAGAACACTGAAGCTTTCTTT
abundance: .; d_gene: TRBD2; v_gene: TRBV2; j_gene: TRBJ2-3; CDR3aa: CASSEPGGKDTQYF; CDR3nt: TGTGCCAGCAGTGAACCCGGGGGGAAAGATACGCAGTATTTT
abundance: .; d_gene: .; v_gene: TRBV19; j_gene: TRBJ2-2; CDR3aa: CASSIPPSIYRVPGELFF; CDR3nt: TGTGCCAGTAGTATCCCACCGTCCATTTACAGGGTCCCCGGGGAGCTGTTTTTT
abundance: .; d_gene: TRBD1; v_gene: TRBV11-2; j_gene: TRBJ1-2; CDR3aa: CASRPTGGGDGYTF; CDR3nt: TGTGCCAGCAGACCCACAGGGGGCGGAGATGGCTACACCTTC
abundance: .; d_gene: TRBD1; v_gene: TRBV7-2; j_gene: TRBJ1-4; CDR3aa: CASSLALPGQGNVKLFF; CDR3nt: TGTGCCAGCAGCTTAGCGCTTCCGGGACAGGGGAATGTAAAACTGTTTTTT
abundance: once; d_gene: .; v_gene: TRBV9; j_gene: TRBJ2-7; CDR3aa: CASSVVAGSYEQYF; CDR3nt: TGTGCCAGCAGCGTAGTGGCGGGGTCGTACGAGCAGTACTTC
abundance: once; d_gene: TRBD1; v_gene: TRBV30; j_gene: TRBJ1-6; CDR3aa: CAWVGQGDSPLHF; CDR3nt: TGTGCCTGGGTGGGACAGGGGGATTCACCCCTCCACTTT
abundance: .; d_gene: .; v_gene: TRBV7-2; j_gene: TRBJ1-2; CDR3aa: CASSLGGGDGYTF; CDR3nt: TGTGCCAGCAGCTTAGGTGGCGGGGATGGCTACACCTTC
abundance: .; d_gene: .; v_gene: TRBV4-3; j_gene: TRBJ1-2; CDR3aa: CASSQDGYRLNYGYTF; CDR3nt: TGCGCCAGCAGCCAAGATGGGTACAGATTAAACTATGGCTACACCTTC
abundance: .; d_gene: TRBD2; v_gene: TRBV18; j_gene: TRBJ2-3; CDR3aa: CASSTGSGGASTDTQYF; CDR3nt: TGTGCCAGCTCAACCGGTAGCGGGGGGGCGAGCACAGATACGCAGTATTTT
abundance: few; d_gene: .; v_gene: TRBV6-6; j_gene: TRBJ1-1; CDR3aa: CASSRSPGVTEAFF; CDR3nt: TGTGCCAGCAGTCGGTCCCCAGGGGTTACTGAAGCTTTCTTT
abundance: .; d_gene: .; v_gene: TRBV29-1; j_gene: TRBJ2-3; CDR3aa: CSVAEADDTDTQYF; CDR3nt: TGCAGCGTCGCCGAAGCGGACGACACAGATACGCAGTATTTT
abundance: few; d_gene: .; v_gene: TRBV6-4; j_gene: TRBJ1-2; CDR3aa: CASSDRGITYTF; CDR3nt: TGTGCCAGCAGTGACAGGGGTATAACCTACACCTTC
abundance: .; d_gene: TRBD2; v_gene: TRBV6-6; j_gene: TRBJ2-3; CDR3aa: CAGSGGNTDTQYF; CDR3nt: TGTGCCGGAAGCGGGGGAAACACAGATACGCAGTATTTT
abundance: .; d_gene: .; v_gene: TRBV6-4; j_gene: TRBJ1-1; CDR3aa: CASSVERGNTEAFF; CDR3nt: TGTGCCAGCAGCGTTGAAAGGGGGAACACTGAAGCTTTCTTT
abundance: .; d_gene: .; v_gene: TRBV11-2; j_gene: TRBJ2-7; CDR3aa: CASSRQTGLTEQYF; CDR3nt: TGTGCCAGCAGCCGCCAGACAGGCCTCACCGAGCAGTACTTC
abundance: .; d_gene: .; v_gene: TRBV7-2; j_gene: TRBJ1-6; CDR3aa: CASSGGGRVNSPLHF; CDR3nt: TGTGCCAGCAGCGGGGGAGGACGGGTAAATTCACCCCTCCACTTT
abundance: once; d_gene: TRBD1; v_gene: TRBV7-2; j_gene: TRBJ1-2; CDR3aa: CASSLETGGRSGYTF; CDR3nt: TGTGCCAGCAGCTTAGAAACAGGGGGCCGCTCTGGCTACACCTTC
abundance: few; d_gene: .; v_gene: TRBV25-1; j_gene: TRBJ1-1; CDR3aa: CASGMNTEAFF; CDR3nt: TGTGCCTCAGGGATGAACACTGAAGCTTTCTTT
abundance: once; d_gene: .; v_gene: TRBV7-3; j_gene: TRBJ2-6; CDR3aa: CASSSVSGANVLTF; CDR3nt: TGTGCCAGCAGCTCTGTCTCTGGGGCCAACGTCCTGACTTTC
abundance: .; d_gene: .; v_gene: TRBV6-5; j_gene: TRBJ1-1; CDR3aa: CASSSRGLNTEAFF; CDR3nt: TGTGCCAGCAGTTCCAGGGGCCTGAACACTGAAGCTTTCTTT
abundance: .; d_gene: .; v_gene: TRBV19; j_gene: TRBJ2-3; CDR3aa: CASGLALTDTQYF; CDR3nt: TGTGCCAGTGGTCTAGCCCTCACAGATACGCAGTATTTT
abundance: once; d_gene: TRBD1; v_gene: TRBV19; j_gene: TRBJ2-5; CDR3aa: CASRQGVLYQETQYF; CDR3nt: TGTGCCAGTAGACAGGGGGTCCTCTACCAAGAGACCCAGTACTTC
abundance: .; d_gene: .; v_gene: TRBV18; j_gene: TRBJ1-1; CDR3aa: CASSPVRQGFSGNTEAFF; CDR3nt: TGTGCCAGCTCACCAGTCCGGCAGGGATTCTCCGGGAACACTGAAGCTTTCTTT
abundance: .; d_gene: TRBD2; v_gene: TRBV4-3; j_gene: TRBJ2-1; CDR3aa: CASSQEGEGYNEQFF; CDR3nt: TGCGCCAGCAGCCAAGAAGGGGAGGGGTACAATGAGCAGTTCTTC
abundance: once; d_gene: .; v_gene: TRBV12-3/TRBV12-4; j_gene: TRBJ2-1; CDR3aa: CASSVTAGNEQFF; CDR3nt: TGTGCCAGCAGTGTTACAGCTGGGAATGAGCAGTTCTTC